This TCR beta chain emerged from a study of T cell responses to AZD1222 COVID-19 vaccine (dated by TCRdb to about 2021). For the study in its entirety: AZD1222 recipients given second doses at about 4 weeks or at about 12 weeks were pooled, since spike-specific TCR depth and breadth were not found to differ between the two schedules. TCR sequencing was performed for about 250 trial participants, of whom around 200 were given two doses of AZD1222 and approximately 26 were given two doses of MenACWY control vaccine. Trial participants were enrolled by age into subgroups of 18-55, 56-69 and 70-plus years, and approximately 150, 30 and 60 TCR-sequenced participants, respectively, were included in these subgroups. Points the paper makes about the study in general: Conclusions about previously exposed vaccinees were limited because only six AZD1222 recipients were SARS-CoV-2 seropositive at baseline. A significant rise in spike-specific TCR breadth and depth was observed after two AZD1222 doses relative to day 0 and relative to MenACWY recipients. Most participants were white British and females outnumbered males, and the authors suggested that clonal diversity may have been underestimated. Epitopes outside the regions mutated in the B.1.351 and B.1.1.7 variants were reportedly recognized by nearly half of the unique spike-specific TCRs. In the small 56-69-year group, the increase in depth fell short of significance, most likely because of low power. No day 14 peak-response samples were available, so repertoires were characterized only after the peak T cell response. CD4 TCRs associated with the vaccine covered the entire spike protein, and the dominant responses were in regions 160-218 and 743-854.

Notes on this clone: The antigen this receptor binds is unknown. Base quality data are lacking; no much larger clone is found one base away.

The CDR3 regions of human TCRbeta chains were subjected to immunosequencing. Per the authors' processing: Repertoire TCRs were checked for matches against a reference library of SARS-CoV-2-specific TCRs that had been generated using the MIRA antigen-specificity platform. Breadth was defined as the fraction of unique TCRs that were SARS-CoV-2-associated. Depth was defined as the fraction of total T cells that were SARS-CoV-2-associated. Using the MIRA data, each spike-specific TCR was mapped to the spike region that the TCR reacts to and placed in a CD4 or CD8 class. Log10-transformed breadth and depth values were compared by one-way ANOVA with Sidak's multiple comparisons tests. TCRdb took this table from immuneACCESS and kept in-frame rearrangements with V and J called. Such tables lack part of the clones; where checked against another copy, unresolved V genes explain under half of the gap, and the rest is unexplained. V, J and clone size are those of that table, while D and trimming were read from the DNA. The sample has about 150,000 clones on record, about nine tenths of them singletons. The ten largest clones represent about 1.6% of the sample.

The time point label corresponds to: baseline before first vaccination. Samples from vaccinated people were obtained from the UK trials COV001 and COV002, which included a single-blind randomized controlled phase 2/3 trial of AZD1222 (ChAdOx1 nCoV-19) in healthy adults. For TCRbeta chain sequencing, PBMC samples from trial participants were taken at day 0 and at day 28 after the second dose. The receptor comes from an adult in good health. Sequencing was performed on peripheral blood, taken on day 0 of AZD1222 vaccination.

Here the CDR3 is given as CASSEWGRSNSPLHF. The nucleotide sequence is given as TGTGCCAGCAGTGAATGGGGAAGGAGTAATTCACCCCTCCACTTT. The rearranged segments are TRBV6-1 and TRBJ1-6; too little of a D gene remains to name it. CDR1 MNHNS and CDR2 SASEGT were looked up in the germline V gene. Including the terminal cysteine and phenylalanine, the CDR3 comprises 15 residues. The only DNA kept is the CDR3, 45 bases in frame from the first base. Trimming takes 2 bases from V and 6 bases from J, and the germline ends sit 11 bases apart.